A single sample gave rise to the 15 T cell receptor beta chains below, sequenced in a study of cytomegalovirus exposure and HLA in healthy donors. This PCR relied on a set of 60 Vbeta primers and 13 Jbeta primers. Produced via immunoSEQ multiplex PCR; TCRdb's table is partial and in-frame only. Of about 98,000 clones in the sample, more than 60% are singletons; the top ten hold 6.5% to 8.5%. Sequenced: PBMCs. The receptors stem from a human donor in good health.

CDR3 loop: CASSLDSGVFREAFF. The CDR3 coding sequence is TGCGCCAGCAGCTTGGATTCAGGGGTCTTCCGTGAAGCTTTCTTT. The chain is built from TRBV5-1 and TRBJ1-1; perhaps TRBD1 as D (6 bases). The CDR3 is made up of 15 amino acids. In germline, CDR1 is SGHRS, CDR2 YFSETQ. V was shortened by 0 bases and J by 7 bases, with 16 bases between the two germline ends.

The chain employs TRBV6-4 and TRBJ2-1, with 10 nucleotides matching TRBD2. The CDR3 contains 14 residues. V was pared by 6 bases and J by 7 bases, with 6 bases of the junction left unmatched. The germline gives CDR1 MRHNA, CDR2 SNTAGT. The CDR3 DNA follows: TGTGCCAGCAGCGCTAGCGGGAGAGGGAATGAGCAGTTCTTC. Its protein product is CASSASGRGNEQFF.

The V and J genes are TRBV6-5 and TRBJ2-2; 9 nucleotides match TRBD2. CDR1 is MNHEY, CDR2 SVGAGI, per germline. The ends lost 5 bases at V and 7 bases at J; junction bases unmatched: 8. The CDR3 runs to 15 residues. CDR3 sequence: CASSVRQREVGELFF. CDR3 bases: TGTGCCAGCAGTGTCAGACAGCGGGAGGTCGGGGAGCTGTTTTTT.

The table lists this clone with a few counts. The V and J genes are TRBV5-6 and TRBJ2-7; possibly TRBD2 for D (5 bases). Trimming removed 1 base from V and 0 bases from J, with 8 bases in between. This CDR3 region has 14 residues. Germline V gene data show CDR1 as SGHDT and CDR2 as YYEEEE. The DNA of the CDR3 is TGTGCCAGCAGCTTGCTTGGGAGCTCCTACGAGCAGTACTTC. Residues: CASSLLGSSYEQYF.

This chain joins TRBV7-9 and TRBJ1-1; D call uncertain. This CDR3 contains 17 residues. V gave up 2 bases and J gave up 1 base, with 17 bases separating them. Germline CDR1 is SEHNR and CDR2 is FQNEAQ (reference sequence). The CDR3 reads CASSLTGSEVWNTEAFF. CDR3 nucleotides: TGTGCCAGCAGCTTAACGGGATCGGAGGTCTGGAACACTGAAGCTTTCTTT.

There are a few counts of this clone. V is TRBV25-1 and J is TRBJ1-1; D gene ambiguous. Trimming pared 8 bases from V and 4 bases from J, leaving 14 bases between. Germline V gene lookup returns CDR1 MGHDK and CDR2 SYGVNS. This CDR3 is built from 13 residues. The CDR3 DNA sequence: TGTGCCAGCTCCAACGTGGTGAGCACTGAAGCTTTCTTT. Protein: CASSNVVSTEAFF.

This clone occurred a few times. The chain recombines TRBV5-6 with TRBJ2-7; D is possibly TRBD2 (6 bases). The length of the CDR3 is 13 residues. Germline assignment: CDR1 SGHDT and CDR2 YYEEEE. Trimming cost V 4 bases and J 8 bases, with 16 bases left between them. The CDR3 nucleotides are TGTGCCAGCAGCGCGTCTCGGGGGATTAAGCAGTACTTC. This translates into CASSASRGIKQYF.

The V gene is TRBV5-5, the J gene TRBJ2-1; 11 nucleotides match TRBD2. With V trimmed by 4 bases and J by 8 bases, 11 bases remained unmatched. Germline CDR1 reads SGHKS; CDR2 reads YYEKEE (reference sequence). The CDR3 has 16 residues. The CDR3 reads CASSPLLAGAIYEQFF. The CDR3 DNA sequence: TGTGCCAGCAGCCCGCTACTAGCGGGAGCAATATATGAGCAGTTCTTC.

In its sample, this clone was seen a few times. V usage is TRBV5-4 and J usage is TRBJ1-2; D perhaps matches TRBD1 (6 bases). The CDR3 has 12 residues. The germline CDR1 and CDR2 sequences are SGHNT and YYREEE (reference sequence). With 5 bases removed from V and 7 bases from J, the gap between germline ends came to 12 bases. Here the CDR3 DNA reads TGTGCCAGCAGGCATACAGGGTTTGGCTACACCTTC. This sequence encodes CASRHTGFGYTF.

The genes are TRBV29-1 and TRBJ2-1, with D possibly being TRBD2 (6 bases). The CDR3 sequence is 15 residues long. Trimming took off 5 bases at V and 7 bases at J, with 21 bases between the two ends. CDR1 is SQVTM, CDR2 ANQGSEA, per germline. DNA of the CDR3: TGCAGCGTTACCAGGACACCCCGGGGGAAGAATGAGCAGTTCTTC. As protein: CSVTRTPRGKNEQFF.

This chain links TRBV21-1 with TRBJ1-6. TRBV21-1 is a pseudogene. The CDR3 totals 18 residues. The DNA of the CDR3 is TGTGCCAGCAGGATGGTAGGAGAGCTACTACCTAATAATTCACCCCTCCACTTT. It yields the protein CASRMVGELLPNNSPLHF.

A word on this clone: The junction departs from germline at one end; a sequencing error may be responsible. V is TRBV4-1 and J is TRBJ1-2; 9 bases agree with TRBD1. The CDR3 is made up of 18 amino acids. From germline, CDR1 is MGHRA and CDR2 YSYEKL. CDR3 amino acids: CASSQAPGTGYSNYGYPF. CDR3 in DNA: TGCGCCAGCAGCCAAGCTCCCGGGACAGGGTATTCTAACTATGGCTACCCCTTC.

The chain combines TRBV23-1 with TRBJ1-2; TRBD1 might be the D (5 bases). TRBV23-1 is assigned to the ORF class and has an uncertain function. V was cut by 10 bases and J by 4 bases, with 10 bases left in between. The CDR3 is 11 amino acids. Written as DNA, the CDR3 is TGCGCCACCCACAGGCCCTATGGCTACACCTTC. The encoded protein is CATHRPYGYTF.

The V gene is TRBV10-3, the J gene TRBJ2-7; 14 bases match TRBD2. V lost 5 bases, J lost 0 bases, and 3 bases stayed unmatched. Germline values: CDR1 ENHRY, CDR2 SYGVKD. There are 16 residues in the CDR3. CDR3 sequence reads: CAISRTSGGNSYEQYF. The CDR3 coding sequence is TGTGCCATCAGTAGGACTAGCGGGGGGAACTCCTACGAGCAGTACTTC.

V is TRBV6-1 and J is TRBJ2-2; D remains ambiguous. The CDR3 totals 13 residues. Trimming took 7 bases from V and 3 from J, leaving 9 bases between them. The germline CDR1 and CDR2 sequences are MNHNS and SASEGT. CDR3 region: CASINGDTGELFF. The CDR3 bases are TGTGCCAGCATAAATGGAGACACCGGGGAGCTGTTTTTT.